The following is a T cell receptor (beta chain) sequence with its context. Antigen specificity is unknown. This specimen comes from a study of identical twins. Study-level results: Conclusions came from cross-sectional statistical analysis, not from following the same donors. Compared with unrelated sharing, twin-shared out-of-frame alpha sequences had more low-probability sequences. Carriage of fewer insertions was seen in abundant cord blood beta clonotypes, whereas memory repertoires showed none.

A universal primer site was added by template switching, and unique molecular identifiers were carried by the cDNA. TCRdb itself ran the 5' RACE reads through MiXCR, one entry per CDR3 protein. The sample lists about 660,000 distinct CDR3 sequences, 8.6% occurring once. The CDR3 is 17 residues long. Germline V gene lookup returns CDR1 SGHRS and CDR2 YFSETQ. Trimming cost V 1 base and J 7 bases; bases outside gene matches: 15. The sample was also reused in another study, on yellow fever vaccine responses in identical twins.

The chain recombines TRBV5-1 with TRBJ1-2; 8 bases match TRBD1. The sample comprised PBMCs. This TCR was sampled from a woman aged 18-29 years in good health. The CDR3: CASSLTIPGQGMGGYTF. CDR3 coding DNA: TGCGCCAGCAGCTTGACGATTCCAGGACAGGGAATGGGTGGCTACACCTTC.